Following are 14 T cell receptor beta chains from one sample sequenced in a study of shared clonotypes between healthy human individuals. Sequencing was performed with immunoSEQ multiplex PCR; in TCRdb, only in-frame clones are kept and a portion is missing. The sample yields millions of clones, just over 90% seen once. Naive CD8 cells lacked CD45RO and underwent positive selection for CCR7, leaving out terminally differentiated effector memory CD45RA+ cells. Sample: naive CD8+ T cells from PBMCs. These receptors all come from a man between 18 and 35 years old in good health. Some clones in this sample may be carry-over from other donors' samples.

The rearrangement links TRBV18 to TRBJ2-7; 7 bases are a match to TRBD1. The CDR3 runs to 16 residues. The J segment lost 3 bases and the V segment lost 0 bases, leaving 8 bases of the junction unmatched. Germline V gives CDR1 KGHSH, CDR2 LQKENI. Written as DNA, the CDR3 is TGTGCCAGCTCACCACCGGGGGCCCCAGGGGGCTACGAGCAGTACTTC. The encoded protein is CASSPPGAPGGYEQYF.

The V call is TRBV6-5, the J call TRBJ1-2, with TRBD1 matching over 7 bases. CDR1 and CDR2 from the germline V gene are MNHEY and SVGAGI. This CDR3 spans 14 amino acids. The J segment lost 7 bases and the V segment lost 3 bases, leaving 8 bases of the junction unmatched. The chain's CDR3 is CASSYNGGGIGYTF. The CDR3 DNA reads TGTGCCAGCAGTTATAATGGAGGGGGCATTGGCTACACCTTC.

To note about this clone: The sample carries other DNA sequences with the same CDR3. The genes are TRBV5-8 and TRBJ2-1; D uncertain. Trimming removed 0 bases from V and 7 bases from J, with 5 bases in between. The CDR3 is made up of 12 amino acids. CDR1 and CDR2 (germline): SGHTS, YDEGEE. This chain's CDR3 is CASSLGLNEQFF. The DNA for the CDR3 is TGTGCCAGCAGCTTGGGCCTGAATGAGCAGTTCTTC.

V and J are TRBV14 and TRBJ1-2, with D unclear. Per germline, CDR1 SGHDN and CDR2 FVKESK. This CDR3 spans 12 amino acids. The germline V and J ends were trimmed by 1 base and 7 bases, with 7 bases remaining between them. In DNA form, the CDR3 reads TGTGCCAGCAGCCAAGGTCAGGCTGGCTACACCTTC. It yields the protein CASSQGQAGYTF.

The chain is built from TRBV15 and TRBJ2-7, with 8 bases fitting TRBD2. V shed 4 bases, J shed 1 base, and the junction held 3 bases outside the gene matches. The length of the CDR3 is 14 residues. Germline values: CDR1 LNHNV, CDR2 YYDKDF (reference sequence). CDR3 nucleotides: TGTGCCACCAGCATCCCGGGAGGGTCCTACGAGCAGTACTTC. Protein: CATSIPGGSYEQYF.

V gene TRBV4-3 combines with J gene TRBJ2-1; 15 bases fit TRBD2. This CDR3 region has 17 residues. J was trimmed by 5 bases and V by 4 bases; bases with no gene match: 6. Germline V gene lookup returns CDR1 LGHNA and CDR2 YSLEER. The CDR3 region has the DNA TGCGCCAGCAGCCGCGGGACTAGCGGGAGGCGGGACAATGAGCAGTTCTTC. Its translation: CASSRGTSGRRDNEQFF.

CDR3 region: CASSLLAVPNTGELFF. CDR3 bases: TGTGCCAGCAGCCTACTAGCGGTCCCGAACACCGGGGAGCTGTTTTTT. The rearrangement uses TRBV9 and TRBJ2-2, with 8 bases aligning to TRBD2. The J segment lost 0 bases and the V segment lost 4 bases, leaving 5 bases of the junction unmatched. CDR1 and CDR2 (germline): SGDLS, YYNGEE. The CDR3 is 16 residues long.

The rearrangement links TRBV5-1 to TRBJ2-7; D is perhaps TRBD1 (5 bases). Germline V lookup: CDR1 SGHRS, CDR2 YFSETQ. The CDR3 is made up of 13 amino acids. Trimming removed 4 bases from V and 3 bases from J, with 11 bases in between. For the CDR3, the DNA is TGCGCCAGCAGCGCGACTGACAGCTACGAGCAGTACTTC. Translating it yields CASSATDSYEQYF.

This clone was seen only once. The chain combines TRBV6-5 with TRBJ1-1; possible D gene TRBD1, 6 bases. Germline V CDR1 and CDR2: MNHEY, SVGAGI. Trimming removed 2 bases at V and 5 bases at J, with 9 bases between. The length of the CDR3 is 13 residues. The CDR3 here is CASSYRGVTEAFF. CDR3 DNA: TGTGCCAGCAGTTACAGGGGGGTTACTGAAGCTTTCTTT.

The J gene is TRBJ2-5, the V gene TRBV27; maybe TRBD1 (5 bases). With 4 bases removed from V and 5 bases from J, the gap between germline ends came to 14 bases. The CDR3 has 14 residues. The germline V gene encodes CDR1 MNHEY and CDR2 SMNVEV (reference sequence). CDR3 amino acids: CASSSSGRVETQYF. The CDR3 DNA is TGTGCCAGCAGTTCCTCGGGCAGGGTCGAGACCCAGTACTTC.

This chain connects TRBV9 to TRBJ1-2, with D possibly matching TRBD1 (6 bases). Trimming shortened V by 1 base and J by 11 bases, and 21 bases separated the two germline ends. CDR1 SGDLS and CDR2 YYNGEE come from the germline V gene. CDR3 length: 15 amino acids. Here the CDR3 DNA reads TGTGCCAGCAGCGTACCACGGCAGGGGCTTAGTGGGTACACCTTC. It yields the protein CASSVPRQGLSGYTF.

The chain carries TRBV19 and TRBJ1-5; D gene unclear. The germline CDR1 and CDR2 sequences are LNHDA and SQIVND (reference sequence). The CDR3 is made up of 17 amino acids. Trimming took 1 base from V and 0 from J, leaving 13 bases between them. The CDR3 DNA sequence: TGTGCCAGTAGTATAGTAGGCGGGCAGGATAGCAATCAGCCCCAGCATTTT. Translation: CASSIVGGQDSNQPQHF.

The rearrangement joins TRBV27 to TRBJ2-7; 8 bases line up with TRBD1. The CDR3 is 14 residues long. Germline V gives CDR1 MNHEY, CDR2 SMNVEV (reference sequence). J gave up 6 bases and V 2 bases, and 6 bases lay outside the gene matches. CDR3 nucleotides: TGTGCCAGCAGTTTAGGTGGACAGGGATTCGAGCAGTACTTC. This encodes CASSLGGQGFEQYF.

This clone was observed a single time. The V and J genes are TRBV27 and TRBJ2-1; D is unclear. CDR3 size: 15 residues. Germline CDR1 MNHEY, CDR2 SMNVEV (reference sequence). V lost 3 bases and J 2 bases, leaving 11 bases between the germline ends. The CDR3 here is CASSLSQLAYNEQFF. The CDR3 nucleotides are TGTGCCAGCAGTTTGTCACAGTTGGCCTACAATGAGCAGTTCTTC.